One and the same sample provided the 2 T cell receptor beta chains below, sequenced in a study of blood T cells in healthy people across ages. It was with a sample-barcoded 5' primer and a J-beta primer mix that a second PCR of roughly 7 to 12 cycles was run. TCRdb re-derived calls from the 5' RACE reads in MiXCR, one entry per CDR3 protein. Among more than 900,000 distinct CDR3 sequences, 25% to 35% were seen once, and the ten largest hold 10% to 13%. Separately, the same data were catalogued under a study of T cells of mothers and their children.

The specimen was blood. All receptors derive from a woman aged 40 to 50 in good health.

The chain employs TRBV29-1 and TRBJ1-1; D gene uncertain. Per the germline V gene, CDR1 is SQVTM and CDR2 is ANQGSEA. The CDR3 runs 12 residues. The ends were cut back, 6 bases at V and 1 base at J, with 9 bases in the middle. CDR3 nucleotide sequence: TGCAGCGTGAAGGGAGGGAACACTGAAGCTTTCTTT. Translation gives CSVKGGNTEAFF.

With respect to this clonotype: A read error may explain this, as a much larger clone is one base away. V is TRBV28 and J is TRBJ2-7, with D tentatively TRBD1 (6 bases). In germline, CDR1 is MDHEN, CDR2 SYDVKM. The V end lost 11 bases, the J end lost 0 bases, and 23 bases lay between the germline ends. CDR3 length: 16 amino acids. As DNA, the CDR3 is TGTGCCTGCGCGACGGGACACGCGCCCCTCTCCTACGAGCAGTACTTC. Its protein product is CACATGHAPLSYEQYF.